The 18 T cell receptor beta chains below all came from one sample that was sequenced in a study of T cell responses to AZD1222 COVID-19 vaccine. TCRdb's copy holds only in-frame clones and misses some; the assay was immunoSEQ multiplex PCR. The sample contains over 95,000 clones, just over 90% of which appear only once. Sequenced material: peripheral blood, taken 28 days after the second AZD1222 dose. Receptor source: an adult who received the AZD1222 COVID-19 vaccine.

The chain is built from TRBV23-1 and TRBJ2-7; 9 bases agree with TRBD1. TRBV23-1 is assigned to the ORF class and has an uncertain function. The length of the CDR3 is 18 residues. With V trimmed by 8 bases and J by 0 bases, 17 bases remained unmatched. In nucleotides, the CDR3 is TGCGCCAGCGCCTGCCCCAGGGACAGGGTTTTTAGCTCCTACGAGCAGTACTTC. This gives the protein CASACPRDRVFSSYEQYF.

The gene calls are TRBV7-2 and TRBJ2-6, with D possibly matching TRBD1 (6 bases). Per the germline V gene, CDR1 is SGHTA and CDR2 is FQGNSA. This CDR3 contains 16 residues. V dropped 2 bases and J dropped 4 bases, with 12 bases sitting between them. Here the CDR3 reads CASSLNRVSGANVLTF. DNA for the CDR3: TGTGCCAGCAGCTTAAACAGGGTCTCAGGGGCCAACGTCCTGACTTTC.

CDR3 residues: CASSQDLAGNLKQYF. In nucleotides, the CDR3 is TGCGCCAGCAGCCAAGATCTTGCAGGGAATTTGAAGCAGTACTTC. The chain combines TRBV4-3 with TRBJ2-7, with D possibly being TRBD1 (5 bases). Germline lookup yields CDR1 LGHNA and CDR2 YSLEER. Between the trimmed V and J ends, which lost 0 bases and 8 bases, there was a span of 17 bases. There are 15 residues in the CDR3.

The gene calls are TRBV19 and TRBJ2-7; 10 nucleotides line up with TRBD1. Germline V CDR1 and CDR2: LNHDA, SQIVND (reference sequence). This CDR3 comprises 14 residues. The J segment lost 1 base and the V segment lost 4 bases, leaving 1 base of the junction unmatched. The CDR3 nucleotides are TGTGCCAGTAGTAGGACAGGGGGTTCCTACGAGCAGTACTTC. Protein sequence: CASSRTGGSYEQYF.

CDR3 nucleotides: TGTGCCAGCAGTGATATCGGACGCTCCTACGAGCAGTACTTC. Its protein is CASSDIGRSYEQYF. The rearrangement uses TRBV6-2 or TRBV6-3 and TRBJ2-7; D not certain. The CDR3 is 14 amino acids. Germline V gives CDR1 MNHEY, CDR2 SVGEGT. V lost 5 bases and J 0 bases, leaving 11 bases between the germline ends.

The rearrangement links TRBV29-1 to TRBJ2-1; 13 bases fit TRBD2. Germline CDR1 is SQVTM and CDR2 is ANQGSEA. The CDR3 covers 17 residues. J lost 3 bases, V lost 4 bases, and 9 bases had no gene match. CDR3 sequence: CSVGGLAGVGSYNEQFF. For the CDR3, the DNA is TGCAGCGTTGGCGGACTAGCGGGAGTGGGTAGCTACAATGAGCAGTTCTTC.

The chain's CDR3 is CASSFGREGTQYF. For the CDR3, the DNA is TGTGCCAGCAGTTTTGGGAGGGAAGGGACCCAGTACTTC. This chain uses TRBV6-5 with TRBJ2-5; 7 nucleotides line up with TRBD2. This CDR3 has 13 residues. Trimming cost V 4 bases and J 7 bases; bases outside gene matches: 6. The V gene's germline CDR1 is MNHEY and CDR2 SVGAGI.

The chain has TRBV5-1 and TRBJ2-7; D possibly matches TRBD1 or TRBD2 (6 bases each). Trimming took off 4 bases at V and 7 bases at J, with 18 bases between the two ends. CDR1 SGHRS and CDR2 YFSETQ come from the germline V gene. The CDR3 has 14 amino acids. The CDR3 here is CASSPPGALGEQYF. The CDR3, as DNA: TGCGCCAGCAGCCCACCGGGGGCGCTGGGGGAGCAGTACTTC.

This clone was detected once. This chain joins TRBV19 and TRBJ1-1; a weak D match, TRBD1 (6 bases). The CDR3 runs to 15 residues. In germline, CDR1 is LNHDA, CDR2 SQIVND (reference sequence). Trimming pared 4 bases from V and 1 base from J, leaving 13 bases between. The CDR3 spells CASSTLLQGNTEAFF. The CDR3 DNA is TGTGCCAGTAGTACCCTATTACAGGGGAACACTGAAGCTTTCTTT.

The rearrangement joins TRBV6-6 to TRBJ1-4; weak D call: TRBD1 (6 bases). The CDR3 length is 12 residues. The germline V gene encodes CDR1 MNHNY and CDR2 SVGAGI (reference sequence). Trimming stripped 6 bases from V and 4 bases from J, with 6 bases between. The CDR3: CASRDSNEKLFF. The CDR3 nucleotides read TGTGCCAGCAGGGACAGTAATGAAAAACTGTTTTTT.

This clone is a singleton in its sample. CDR3 loop: CASSYAGREYF. The CDR3, as DNA: TGTGCCAGCAGTTACGCAGGCCGGGAGTACTTC. This chain joins TRBV6-2 or TRBV6-3 and TRBJ2-7; D is uncertain. The CDR3 length is 11 residues. Germline CDR1 MNHEY, CDR2 SVGEGT. V was cut by 2 bases and J by 11 bases, with 10 bases left in between.

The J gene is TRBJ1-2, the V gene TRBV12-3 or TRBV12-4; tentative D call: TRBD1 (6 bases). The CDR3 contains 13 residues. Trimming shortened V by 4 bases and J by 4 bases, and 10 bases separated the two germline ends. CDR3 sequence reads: CASSSGQPYGYTF. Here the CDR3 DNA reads TGTGCCAGCAGTTCGGGACAACCCTATGGCTACACCTTC.

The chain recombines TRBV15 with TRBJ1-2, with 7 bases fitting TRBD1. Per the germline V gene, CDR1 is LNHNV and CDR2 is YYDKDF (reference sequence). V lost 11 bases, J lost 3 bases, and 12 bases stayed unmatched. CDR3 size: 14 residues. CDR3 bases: TGTGCCTCCAAGTACACAGGGGACGACTATGGCTACACCTTC. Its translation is CASKYTGDDYGYTF.

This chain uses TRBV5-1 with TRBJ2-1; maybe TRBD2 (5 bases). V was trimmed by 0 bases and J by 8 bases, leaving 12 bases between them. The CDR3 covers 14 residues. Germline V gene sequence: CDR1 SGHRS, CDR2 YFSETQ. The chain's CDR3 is CASSLAASSDEQFF. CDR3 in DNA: TGCGCCAGCAGCTTGGCTGCTAGCTCCGATGAGCAGTTCTTC.

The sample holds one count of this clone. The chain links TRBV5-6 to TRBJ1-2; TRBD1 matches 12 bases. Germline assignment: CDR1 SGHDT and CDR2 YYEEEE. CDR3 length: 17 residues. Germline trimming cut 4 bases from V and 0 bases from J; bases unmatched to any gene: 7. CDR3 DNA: TGTGCCAGCAGCCTCCGGGACAGGGGGCGAACTAACTATGGCTACACCTTC. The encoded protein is CASSLRDRGRTNYGYTF.

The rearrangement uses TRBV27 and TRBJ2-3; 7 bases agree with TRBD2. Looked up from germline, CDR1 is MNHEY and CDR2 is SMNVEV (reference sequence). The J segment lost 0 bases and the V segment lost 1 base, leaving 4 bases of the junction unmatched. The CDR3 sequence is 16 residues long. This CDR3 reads CASSLLGSGSTDTQYF. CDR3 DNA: TGTGCCAGCAGTTTATTAGGTAGCGGGAGCACAGATACGCAGTATTTT.

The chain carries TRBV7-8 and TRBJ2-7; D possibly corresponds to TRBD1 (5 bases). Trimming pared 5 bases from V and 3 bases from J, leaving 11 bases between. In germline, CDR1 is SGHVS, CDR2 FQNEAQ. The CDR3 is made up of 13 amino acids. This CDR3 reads CASSPRQYYEQYF. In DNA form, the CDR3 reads TGTGCCAGCAGCCCTCGACAGTACTACGAGCAGTACTTC.

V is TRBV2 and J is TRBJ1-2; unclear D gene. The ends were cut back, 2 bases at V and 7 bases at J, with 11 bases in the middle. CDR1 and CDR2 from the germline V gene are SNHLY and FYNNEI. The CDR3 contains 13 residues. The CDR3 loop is CASSEYGLGGYTF. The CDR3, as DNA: TGTGCCAGCAGTGAATATGGGCTGGGTGGCTACACCTTC.